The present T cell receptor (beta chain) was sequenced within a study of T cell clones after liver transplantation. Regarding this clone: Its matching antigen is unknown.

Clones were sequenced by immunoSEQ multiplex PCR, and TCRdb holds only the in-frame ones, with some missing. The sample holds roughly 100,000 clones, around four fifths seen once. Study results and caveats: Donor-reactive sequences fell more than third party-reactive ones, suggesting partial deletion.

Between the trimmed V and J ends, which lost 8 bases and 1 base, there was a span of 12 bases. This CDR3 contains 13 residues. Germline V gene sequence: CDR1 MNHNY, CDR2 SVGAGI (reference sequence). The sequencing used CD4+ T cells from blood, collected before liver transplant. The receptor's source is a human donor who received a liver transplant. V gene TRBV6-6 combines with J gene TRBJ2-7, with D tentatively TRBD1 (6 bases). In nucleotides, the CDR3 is TGTGCCAGCTCGCCAGGGGCATCCTACGAGCAGTACTTC. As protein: CASSPGASYEQYF.